These 20 T cell receptor beta chains share one sample of origin, sequenced in a study of T-cell memory formation after mild COVID-19. TCRdb itself ran the 5' RACE reads through MiXCR, one entry per CDR3 protein. The data show about 88,000 distinct CDR3 sequences, about 23% seen once. The material sequenced was PBMCs or a T cell subset sorted from them (not recorded which). Source of these receptors: a man aged 18 to 29 who had mild COVID-19 (a few samples of this study predate the infection). Cell type and time point are not known.

This clonotype was observed a handful of times. The chain uses TRBV9 and TRBJ2-5, with 10 bases matching TRBD1. The length of the CDR3 is 16 residues. Germline values: CDR1 SGDLS, CDR2 YYNGEE. V gave up 3 bases and J gave up 7 bases; unmatched junction bases: 12. The CDR3 protein is CASSAGGQGPSGTQYF. CDR3 nucleotide sequence: TGTGCCAGCAGCGCGGGGGGACAGGGGCCTTCGGGGACCCAGTACTTC.

This clonotype showed up just a few times. V gene TRBV7-9 combines with J gene TRBJ2-7; D not certain. V dropped 2 bases and J dropped 7 bases, with 9 bases sitting between them. The germline CDR1 and CDR2 sequences are SEHNR and FQNEAQ (reference sequence). This CDR3 has 12 residues. DNA for the CDR3: TGTGCCAGCAGCTTAAGAATCGGAGAGCAGTACTTC. Protein: CASSLRIGEQYF.

This clonotype was observed a few times. The rearrangement uses TRBV4-2 and TRBJ2-3; 8 nucleotides agree with TRBD1. The junction had 8 bases not matched to a gene; V was cut back by 0 bases and J by 9 bases. There are 15 residues in the CDR3. In germline, CDR1 is LGHNA, CDR2 YNFKEQ. The CDR3, as DNA: TGTGCCAGCAGCCAAGAGGACAGGGTGGTATACACGCAGTATTTT. Protein sequence: CASSQEDRVVYTQYF.

The V gene is TRBV6-5, the J gene TRBJ1-2, with 11 bases aligning to TRBD1. Germline assignment: CDR1 MNHEY and CDR2 SVGAGI. V was clipped by 6 bases and J by 3 bases; unmatched bases: 3. The CDR3 is 14 amino acids. The CDR3 region has the DNA TGTGCCAGCAGCTGGACAGGGGGCGACTATGGCTACACCTTC. This encodes CASSWTGGDYGYTF.

V gene TRBV7-3 combines with J gene TRBJ2-1; 16 bases align to TRBD2. The trim removed 5 bases at V and 7 bases at J, leaving 8 bases unmatched. CDR1 and CDR2 (germline): SGHTA, FQGTGA. The CDR3 loop spans 17 amino acids. The CDR3 bases are TGTGCCAGCAGCGAGGGACTAGCGGGGGGGCCGAGTAATGAGCAGTTCTTC. Residues: CASSEGLAGGPSNEQFF.

This clonotype has a handful of counts. This rearrangement joins TRBV5-1 to TRBJ2-7; the D gene is possibly TRBD2 (5 bases). This CDR3 spans 12 amino acids. Trimming stripped 3 bases from V and 3 bases from J, with 7 bases between. CDR1 SGHRS and CDR2 YFSETQ come from the germline V gene. CDR3 nucleotide sequence: TGCGCCAGCAGCTCCGACTACTACGAGCAGTACTTC. The encoded protein is CASSSDYYEQYF.

V and J are TRBV4-1 and TRBJ2-7; 9 bases agree with TRBD1. This CDR3 comprises 16 residues. CDR1 and CDR2 (germline): MGHRA, YSYEKL. Trimming removed 1 base from V and 2 bases from J; junction bases left unmatched: 6. CDR3 nucleotides: TGCGCCAGCAGCCAAGGCCGGGGACAGGGAGCCTACGAGCAGTACTTC. Amino acids: CASSQGRGQGAYEQYF.

The V call is TRBV5-1, the J call TRBJ2-2; the D is unclear. The CDR3 spans 15 residues. Trimming took off 1 base at V and 3 bases at J, with 10 bases between the two ends. Germline CDR1 is SGHRS and CDR2 is YFSETQ. CDR3 nucleotide sequence: TGCGCCAGCAGCTTGACAGAAAGTGACACCGGGGAGCTGTTTTTT. Encoded protein: CASSLTESDTGELFF.

The CDR3 nucleotides are TGCGCCAGCAGCTCCGAAGCAGGGGAGGACTACGAGCAGTACTTC. Residues: CASSSEAGEDYEQYF. This chain connects TRBV5-1 to TRBJ2-7, with D perhaps matching TRBD1 or TRBD2 (6 bases each). Per the germline V gene, CDR1 is SGHRS and CDR2 is YFSETQ. The V and J ends lost 3 bases and 3 bases respectively, with 16 bases between them. CDR3 size: 15 residues.

This clonotype has just a few counts. The V call is TRBV27, the J call TRBJ2-7; 8 positions agree with TRBD1. Per the germline V gene, CDR1 is MNHEY and CDR2 is SMNVEV (reference sequence). The CDR3 totals 14 residues. V lost 5 bases, J lost 9 bases, and 12 bases stayed unmatched. The CDR3 DNA is TGTGCCAGCAGTCGACGGGAAGACAGGGGCCGGCAGTACTTC. Translated, it gives CASSRREDRGRQYF.

The chain combines TRBV24-1 with TRBJ2-1; TRBD2 agrees at 7 bases. This CDR3 has 14 amino acids. Germline CDR1 reads KGHDR; CDR2 reads SFDVKD. V was pared by 5 bases and J by 7 bases, with 7 bases of the junction left unmatched. CDR3 in DNA: TGTGCCACCAGTGGTCCGGACGGGAGGAATGAGCAGTTCTTC. As protein: CATSGPDGRNEQFF.

V usage is TRBV4-3 and J usage is TRBJ1-1, with D possibly matching TRBD1 (5 bases). V was trimmed by 0 bases and J by 5 bases, leaving 13 bases between them. CDR1 is LGHNA and CDR2 is YSLEER in the germline V gene. This CDR3 contains 15 residues. CDR3 region: CASSQDRGAGTEAFF. The CDR3, as DNA: TGCGCCAGCAGCCAAGATCGCGGGGCAGGGACTGAAGCTTTCTTT.

This chain links TRBV9 with TRBJ2-7; tentative D call: TRBD2 (6 bases). The germline V and J ends were trimmed by 4 bases and 3 bases, with 11 bases remaining between them. The CDR3 has 13 amino acids. Germline CDR1 reads SGDLS; CDR2 reads YYNGEE. CDR3 DNA sequence: TGTGCCAGCAGCCCCGGGGGTAACTACGAGCAGTACTTC. This translates into CASSPGGNYEQYF.

The chain joins TRBV4-3 to TRBJ2-3; 9 nucleotides agree with TRBD1. Losses at the gene ends were 0 bases for V and 3 bases for J; bases not matched to a gene: 1. Germline V lookup: CDR1 LGHNA, CDR2 YSLEER. This CDR3 contains 15 residues. The DNA of the CDR3 is TGCGCCAGCAGCCAAGAGGGACAGGGTACAGATACGCAGTATTTT. It yields the protein CASSQEGQGTDTQYF.

The chain links TRBV4-3 to TRBJ2-3; a weak D match, TRBD2 (6 bases). V was trimmed by 0 bases and J by 12 bases, leaving 19 bases between them. In germline, CDR1 is LGHNA, CDR2 YSLEER. This CDR3 region has 15 residues. CDR3 nucleotides: TGCGCCAGCAGCCAAGAAAGTGCGACTAGTTCTCCTCAGTATTTT. Residues: CASSQESATSSPQYF.

The DNA for the CDR3 is TGTGCCAGCAGCCAGGAGGGGGCATTGGCGAAGACCCAGTACTTC. Amino acid sequence: CASSQEGALAKTQYF. The chain joins TRBV14 to TRBJ2-5, with D possibly TRBD1 on 7 matching bases. V was clipped by 3 bases and J by 6 bases, with 17 bases between them. CDR1 and CDR2 from the germline V gene are SGHDN and FVKESK. CDR3 length: 15 residues.

The table lists this clonotype with a few counts. The chain joins TRBV5-1 to TRBJ1-1; D not certain. Germline V gene sequence: CDR1 SGHRS, CDR2 YFSETQ. The CDR3 sequence is 14 residues long. V was cut by 5 bases and J by 3 bases, with 14 bases left in between. CDR3 sequence reads: CASRRQEVDTEAFF. The CDR3 DNA sequence: TGCGCCAGCAGGCGTCAAGAGGTGGACACTGAAGCTTTCTTT.

J is TRBJ2-7 and V is TRBV11-2; D perhaps matches TRBD2 (6 bases). V shed 1 base and J shed 9 bases, with 13 bases lying between them. CDR3 length: 13 amino acids. The germline gives CDR1 SGHAT, CDR2 FQNNGV. CDR3 DNA: TGTGCCAGCAGCTTAGGGAGGGCCTGGGGGCAGTACGTC. It is translated as CASSLGRAWGQYV.

The chain joins TRBV7-8 to TRBJ2-7, with 9 bases lining up with TRBD1. Looked up from germline, CDR1 is SGHVS and CDR2 is FQNEAQ. This CDR3 is built from 16 residues. J was trimmed by 1 base and V by 5 bases; bases with no gene match: 9. The CDR3 spells CASSPSPGQGSYEQYF. The CDR3 nucleotides are TGTGCCAGCAGCCCGAGTCCGGGACAGGGATCCTACGAGCAGTACTTC. The variable domain in full, completed from reference TRBV7-8 and TRBJ2-7, reads GAGVSQSPRYKVAKRGQDVALRCDPISGHVSLFWYQQALGQGPEFLTYFQNEAQLDKSGLPSDRFFAERPEGSVSTLKIQRTQQEDSAVYLCASSPSPGQGSYEQYFGPGTRLTVT.

The CDR3 reads CSAERGGRSTDTQYF. Here the CDR3 DNA reads TGCAGCGCTGAGCGGGGGGGCCGGAGCACAGATACGCAGTATTTT. The chain combines TRBV29-1 with TRBJ2-3; 10 bases match TRBD2. The CDR3 runs to 15 residues. CDR1 and CDR2 from the germline V gene are SQVTM and ANQGSEA. J gave up 0 bases and V 7 bases, and 7 bases lay outside the gene matches.